The 28 T cell receptor beta chains below all came from one sample that was sequenced in a study of CD8 T cells in Susac syndrome. A quantity of roughly 0.5 to 1 ug RNA underwent reverse transcription using random hexamers. TCRdb recomputed calls from the immunoSEQ multiplex PCR reads with MiXCR, one row per CDR3 protein. The sample records around 90,000 distinct CDR3 sequences, roughly 95% being singletons. The sequenced sample consisted of CD8+ T cells from PBMCs. The receptors come from a human donor with Susac syndrome.

The CDR3 loop is CASSLDLIGELFF. The CDR3 DNA reads TGTGCCAGCAGCCTCGACCTGATCGGGGAGCTGTTTTTT. The chain links TRBV3-1 to TRBJ2-2; D remains unclear. The ends were cut back, 4 bases at V and 7 bases at J, with 10 bases in the middle. Germline CDR1 and CDR2: LGHDT and YNNKEL (reference sequence). This CDR3 spans 13 amino acids.

The V call is TRBV21-1, the J call TRBJ1-2; TRBD1 is taken as the D call from the table, unchecked against the DNA. TRBV21-1 is deemed a pseudogene. The CDR3 has 14 amino acids. The CDR3 DNA reads as TGTGCCAGCAGCAACGGGGGCACTAACTATGGCTACACCTTC. Protein sequence: CASSNGGTNYGYTF.

This chain connects TRBV30 to TRBJ1-1; TRBD1 matches 8 bases. The germline gives CDR1 GTSNPN, CDR2 SVGIG (reference sequence). The CDR3 loop spans 16 amino acids. V lost 3 bases and J lost 5; bases outside the gene matches: 14. The CDR3 bases are TGTGCCTGGAGGGCTATCGGGGACAGGCGACGGACTGAAGCTTTCTTT. This gives the protein CAWRAIGDRRRTEAFF.

The chain combines TRBV6-5 with TRBJ2-2; unclear D gene. This CDR3 contains 15 residues. Germline V gene data show CDR1 as MNHEY and CDR2 as SVGAGI. The V end was cut by 2 bases, the J end by 4 bases, with 11 bases between. CDR3 coding DNA: TGTGCCAGCAGTTACGACCAGGCCGGCACCGGGGAGCTGTTTTTT. Translating gives CASSYDQAGTGELFF.

V gene TRBV6-5 combines with J gene TRBJ2-6; D unclear. Germline V CDR1 and CDR2: MNHEY, SVGAGI. V was trimmed by 8 bases and J by 4 bases, leaving 6 bases between them. The CDR3 totals 12 residues. This CDR3 reads CASHSGANVLTF. CDR3 sequence (DNA): TGTGCCAGCCACTCCGGGGCCAACGTCCTGACTTTC.

CDR3 in DNA: TGCAGTGCTAGCGAGGGGTCGGACTATGGCTACACCTTC. It yields the protein CSASEGSDYGYTF. This rearrangement joins TRBV20-1 to TRBJ1-2; tentative D call: TRBD1 (5 bases). The CDR3 is 13 amino acids. Germline-derived CDR1 and CDR2 are DFQATT and SNEGSKA (reference sequence). V shed 3 bases and J shed 3 bases, with 11 bases lying between them.

This clonotype came up once. This rearrangement joins TRBV7-3 to TRBJ2-3; perhaps TRBD1 as D (5 bases). Germline CDR1 SGHTA, CDR2 FQGTGA. The germline V and J ends were trimmed by 2 bases and 6 bases, with 18 bases remaining between them. This CDR3 has 16 amino acids. CDR3 sequence reads: CASSLLDMAMRDTQYF. Here the CDR3 DNA reads TGTGCCAGCAGCTTATTGGACATGGCGATGAGGGATACGCAGTATTTT.

The count of this clonotype is one. The genes are TRBV20-1 and TRBJ2-7; the match to TRBD1 covers 8 bases. Germline assignment: CDR1 DFQATT and CDR2 SNEGSKA (reference sequence). The CDR3 runs to 12 residues. V shed 8 bases, J shed 6 bases, and the junction held 9 bases outside the gene matches. CDR3 in DNA: TGCAGTCGGACAGGGATAGGTAGCGAGCAGTACTTC. This codes for CSRTGIGSEQYF.

This chain joins TRBV5-1 and TRBJ2-7; D gene unclear. This CDR3 has 13 amino acids. The ends were cut back, 3 bases at V and 3 bases at J, with 10 bases in the middle. Germline loops: CDR1 SGHRS, CDR2 YFSETQ. The CDR3 DNA reads TGCGCCAGCAGCTCAGACGGAAACTACGAGCAGTACTTC. Amino acids: CASSSDGNYEQYF.

The genes are TRBV6-2 or TRBV6-3 and TRBJ1-1; D ambiguous. Looked up from germline, CDR1 is MNHEY and CDR2 is SVGEGT. Trimming stripped 6 bases from V and 6 bases from J, with 17 bases between. CDR3 size: 14 residues. CDR3 DNA: TGTGCCAGCAGGCCTCTGCCGGCTAATGCTGAAGCTTTCTTT. This codes for CASRPLPANAEAFF.

This chain joins TRBV4-3 and TRBJ1-6; maybe TRBD1 (5 bases). V lost 1 base and J 8 bases, leaving 9 bases between the germline ends. CDR3 size: 14 residues. Germline lookup yields CDR1 LGHNA and CDR2 YSLEER. The CDR3 sequence: CASSQAGTDSPLHF. CDR3 sequence (DNA): TGCGCCAGCAGCCAAGCGGGGACCGATTCACCCCTCCACTTT.

This chain joins TRBV30 and TRBJ1-1; 7 positions agree with TRBD1. This CDR3 contains 13 residues. The trim removed 5 bases at V and 4 bases at J, leaving 7 bases unmatched. Germline values: CDR1 GTSNPN, CDR2 SVGIG (reference sequence). The CDR3 protein is CAWFTGATTEAFF. As DNA, the CDR3 is TGTGCCTGGTTCACAGGGGCGACCACTGAAGCTTTCTTT.

The chain recombines TRBV24-1 with TRBJ2-7; TRBD1 might be the D (5 bases). With 1 base removed from V and 3 bases from J, the gap between germline ends came to 12 bases. Germline CDR1 reads KGHDR; CDR2 reads SFDVKD. The CDR3 spans 15 residues. CDR3: CATSDFTDGHYEQYF. The CDR3 DNA reads TGTGCCACCAGTGATTTCACCGACGGACACTACGAGCAGTACTTC.

The rearrangement links TRBV13 to TRBJ1-2, with 7 nucleotides matching TRBD1. The CDR3 is 14 amino acids. The V segment lost 2 bases and the J segment 2 bases; nucleotides outside the gene matches: 2. Germline CDR1 reads PRHDT; CDR2 reads FYEKMQ (reference sequence). CDR3 sequence: CASSLQGVNYGYTF. The CDR3 DNA is TGTGCCAGCAGCTTACAGGGGGTGAACTATGGCTACACCTTC.

The chain carries TRBV30 and TRBJ2-5; no definite D call. Per the germline V gene, CDR1 is GTSNPN and CDR2 is SVGIG (reference sequence). V dropped 1 base and J dropped 2 bases, with 8 bases sitting between them. The CDR3 extends over 13 amino acids. The CDR3 DNA reads as TGTGCCTGGAGTGGAGGCCCACAAGAGACCCAGTACTTC. Encoded protein: CAWSGGPQETQYF.

V is TRBV24-1 and J is TRBJ2-3, with 8 positions matching TRBD2. Germline loops: CDR1 KGHDR, CDR2 SFDVKD. Trimming removed 1 base from V and 6 bases from J; junction bases left unmatched: 14. The CDR3 totals 18 residues. The CDR3 here is CATSDLNAGGRLRDTQYF. The DNA of the CDR3 is TGTGCCACCAGTGATTTAAATGCGGGGGGCAGGTTAAGGGATACGCAGTATTTT.

The gene calls are TRBV6-2 or TRBV6-3 and TRBJ1-5, with 7 bases matching TRBD1. Germline values: CDR1 MNHEY, CDR2 SVGEGT. The trim removed 8 bases at V and 4 bases at J, leaving 5 bases unmatched. This CDR3 region has 13 residues. CDR3 in amino acids: CASREQGNQPQHF. The CDR3 nucleotides read TGTGCCAGCCGGGAACAGGGGAATCAGCCCCAGCATTTT.

The gene calls are TRBV5-1 and TRBJ1-2; D not resolved. Trimming shortened V by 4 bases and J by 4 bases, and 20 bases separated the two germline ends. This CDR3 has 16 residues. From germline, CDR1 is SGHRS and CDR2 YFSETQ. CDR3 sequence (DNA): TGCGCCAGCAGCGGAACGGAACGCTCAGTGGGCTATGGCTACACCTTC. This encodes CASSGTERSVGYGYTF.

This sequence joins TRBV20-1 and TRBJ2-1; D is undetermined. The ends were cut back, 6 bases at V and 3 bases at J, with 18 bases in the middle. CDR3 size: 15 residues. The germline V gene encodes CDR1 DFQATT and CDR2 SNEGSKA (reference sequence). The CDR3 loop reads CSALREMGYYNEQFF. The CDR3 DNA reads TGCAGTGCCCTCCGCGAAATGGGGTACTACAATGAGCAGTTCTTC.

The genes are TRBV20-1 and TRBJ2-1; 12 nucleotides line up with TRBD1. This CDR3 contains 14 residues. CDR1 and CDR2 from the germline V gene are DFQATT and SNEGSKA (reference sequence). V lost 2 bases to trimming and J lost 8 bases; unmatched junction nucleotides: 4. CDR3 sequence: CSARRGTGGDEQFF. The CDR3 nucleotides are TGCAGTGCTAGAAGAGGGACAGGGGGCGATGAGCAGTTCTTC.

The chain joins TRBV5-4 to TRBJ1-1; unclear D gene. Germline V gene lookup returns CDR1 SGHNT and CDR2 YYREEE (reference sequence). With 4 bases removed from V and 4 bases from J, the gap between germline ends came to 14 bases. This CDR3 contains 14 residues. CDR3 residues: CASSREREGTEAFF. CDR3 DNA: TGTGCCAGCAGCAGGGAGCGAGAGGGCACTGAAGCTTTCTTT.

The chain links TRBV29-1 to TRBJ2-1, with 9 nucleotides matching TRBD1. The V gene end was trimmed by 5 bases and the J gene end by 9 bases; junction bases not matched to a gene: 11. Germline values: CDR1 SQVTM, CDR2 ANQGSEA. This CDR3 region has 14 residues. CDR3 loop: CSVQQGAISGEQFF. As DNA, the CDR3 is TGCAGCGTTCAACAGGGGGCGATTTCGGGTGAGCAGTTCTTC.

V gene TRBV4-1 combines with J gene TRBJ1-1; D is unresolved. Trimming left V 0 bases short and J 3 bases short, with 11 bases between. This CDR3 is built from 15 residues. In germline, CDR1 is MGHRA, CDR2 YSYEKL. The CDR3 DNA sequence: TGCGCCAGCAGCCAAGACGAGGGAGCGGACACTGAAGCTTTCTTT. Residues: CASSQDEGADTEAFF.

The J gene is TRBJ2-5, the V gene TRBV30; D gene uncertain. V lost 0 bases and J lost 13, with 15 bases in between. The CDR3 is 12 residues long. Per germline, CDR1 GTSNPN and CDR2 SVGIG (reference sequence). The CDR3 DNA reads TGTGCCTGGAGTGTACATACGGTAGAACGGTACTTC. Translated: CAWSVHTVERYF.

The chain uses TRBV9 and TRBJ2-2; possibly TRBD2 for D (6 bases). Germline CDR1 and CDR2: SGDLS and YYNGEE. The CDR3 extends over 15 amino acids. V was trimmed by 0 bases and J by 1 base, leaving 7 bases between them. The chain's CDR3 is CASSVGGVNTGELFF. CDR3 coding DNA: TGTGCCAGCAGCGTAGGGGGGGTGAACACCGGGGAGCTGTTTTTT.

About this clonotype itself: A junction end diverges from the germline sequence, so it may reflect a read error. V and J are TRBV11-2 and TRBJ2-1, with D uncertain. The CDR3 has 11 amino acids. CDR1 SGHAT and CDR2 FQNNGV come from the germline V gene. The DNA for the CDR3 is TGTGCCAGCAGCCTAGAGAAAGTGCAGTTCTTC. It encodes CASSLEKVQFF. Supplemented by reference TRBV11-2 and TRBJ2-1, the full variable domain reads EAGVAQSPRYKIIEKRQSVAFWCNPISGHATLYWYQQILGQGPKLLIQFQNNGVVDDSQLPKDRFSAERLKGVDSTLKIQPAKLEDSAVYLCASSLEKVQFFGPGTRLTVL.

In its sample, this clonotype was seen a few times. The chain combines TRBV27 with TRBJ2-3; D is unclear. This CDR3 spans 13 amino acids. The V end lost 8 bases, the J end lost 6 bases, and 15 bases lay between the germline ends. Germline V gene sequence: CDR1 MNHEY, CDR2 SMNVEV (reference sequence). CDR3 coding DNA: TGTGCCAGCTCCCCGAGAGGCCGGGATACGCAGTATTTT. Its translation: CASSPRGRDTQYF.

The chain links TRBV4-2 to TRBJ2-6, with D maybe TRBD2 (5 bases). Germline lookup yields CDR1 LGHNA and CDR2 YNFKEQ. Trimming cost V 4 bases and J 0 bases, with 7 bases left between them. CDR3 size: 15 residues. For the CDR3, the DNA is TGTGCCAGCAGCCCCCGGGACTCTGGGGCCAACGTCCTGACTTTC. It translates to CASSPRDSGANVLTF.